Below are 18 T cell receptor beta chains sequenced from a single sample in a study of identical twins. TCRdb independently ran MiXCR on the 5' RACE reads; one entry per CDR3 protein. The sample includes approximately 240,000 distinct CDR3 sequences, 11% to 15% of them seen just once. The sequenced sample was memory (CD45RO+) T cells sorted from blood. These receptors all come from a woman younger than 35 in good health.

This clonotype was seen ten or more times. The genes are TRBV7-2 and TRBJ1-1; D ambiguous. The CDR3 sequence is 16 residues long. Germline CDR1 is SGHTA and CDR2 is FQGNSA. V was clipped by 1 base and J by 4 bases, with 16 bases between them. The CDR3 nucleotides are TGTGCCAGCAGCTTAGTGGAGGGAGAATCGGGCACTGAAGCTTTCTTT. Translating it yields CASSLVEGESGTEAFF.

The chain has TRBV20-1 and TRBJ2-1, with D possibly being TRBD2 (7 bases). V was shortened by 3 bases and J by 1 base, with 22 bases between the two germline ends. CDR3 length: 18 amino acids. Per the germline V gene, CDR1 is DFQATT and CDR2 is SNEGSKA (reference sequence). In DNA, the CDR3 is TGCAGTGCTAGGGACCCCGTTAAGGGGGGGCAATCCTACAATGAGCAGTTCTTC. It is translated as CSARDPVKGGQSYNEQFF.

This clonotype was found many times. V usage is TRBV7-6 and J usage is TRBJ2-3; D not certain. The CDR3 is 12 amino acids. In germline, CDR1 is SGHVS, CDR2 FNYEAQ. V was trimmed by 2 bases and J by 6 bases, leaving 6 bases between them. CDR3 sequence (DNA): TGTGCCAGCAGCTTAATCCGGGATACGCAGTATTTT. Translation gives CASSLIRDTQYF.

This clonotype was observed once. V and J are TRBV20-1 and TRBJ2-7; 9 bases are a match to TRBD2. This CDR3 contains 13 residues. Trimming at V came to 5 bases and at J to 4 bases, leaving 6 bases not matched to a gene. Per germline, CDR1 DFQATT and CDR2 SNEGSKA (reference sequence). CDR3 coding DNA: TGCAGTGCTTCAGCGGGAGGTCAATACGAGCAGTACTTC. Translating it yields CSASAGGQYEQYF.

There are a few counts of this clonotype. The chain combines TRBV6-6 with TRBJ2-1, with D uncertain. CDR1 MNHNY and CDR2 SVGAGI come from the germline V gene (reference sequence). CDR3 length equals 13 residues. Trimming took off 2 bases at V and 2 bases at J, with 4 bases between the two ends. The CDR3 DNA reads TGTGCCAGCAGTTACCAACCCTACAATGAGCAGTTCTTC. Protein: CASSYQPYNEQFF.

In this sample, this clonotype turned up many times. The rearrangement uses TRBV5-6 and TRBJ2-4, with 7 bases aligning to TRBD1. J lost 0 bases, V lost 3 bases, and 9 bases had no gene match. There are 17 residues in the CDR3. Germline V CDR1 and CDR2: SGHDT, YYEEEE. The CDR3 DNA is TGTGCCAGCAGCTCGCAGGGACAGCACCTAGCCAAAAACATTCAGTACTTC. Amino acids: CASSSQGQHLAKNIQYF.

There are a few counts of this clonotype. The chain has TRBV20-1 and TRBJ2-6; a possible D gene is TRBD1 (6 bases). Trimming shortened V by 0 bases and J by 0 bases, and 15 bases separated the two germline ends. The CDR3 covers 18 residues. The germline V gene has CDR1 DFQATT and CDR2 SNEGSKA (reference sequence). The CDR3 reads CSARDLRGGSSGANVLTF. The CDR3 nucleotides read TGCAGTGCTAGAGATCTGAGAGGGGGAAGCTCTGGGGCCAACGTCCTGACTTTC.

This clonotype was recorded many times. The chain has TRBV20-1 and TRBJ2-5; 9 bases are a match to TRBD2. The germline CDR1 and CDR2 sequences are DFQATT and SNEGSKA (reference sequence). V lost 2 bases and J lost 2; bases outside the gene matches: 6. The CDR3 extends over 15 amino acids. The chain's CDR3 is CSARRASGDQETQYF. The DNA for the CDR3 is TGCAGTGCTAGAAGGGCTAGCGGGGATCAAGAGACCCAGTACTTC.

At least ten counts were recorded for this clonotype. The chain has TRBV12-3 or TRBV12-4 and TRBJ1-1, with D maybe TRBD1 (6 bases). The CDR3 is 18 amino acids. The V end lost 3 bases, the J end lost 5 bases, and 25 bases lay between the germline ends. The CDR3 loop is CASSFDDRYSFPETEAFF. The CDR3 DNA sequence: TGTGCCAGCAGTTTCGACGACAGGTATTCTTTTCCCGAGACTGAAGCTTTCTTT.

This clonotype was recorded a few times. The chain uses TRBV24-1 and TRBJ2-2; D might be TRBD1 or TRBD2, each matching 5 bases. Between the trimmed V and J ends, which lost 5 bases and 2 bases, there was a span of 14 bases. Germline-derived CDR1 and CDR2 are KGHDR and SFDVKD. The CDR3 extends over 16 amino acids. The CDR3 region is CATSAPGADNTGELFF. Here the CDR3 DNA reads TGTGCCACCAGTGCCCCCGGGGCGGATAACACCGGGGAGCTGTTTTTT.

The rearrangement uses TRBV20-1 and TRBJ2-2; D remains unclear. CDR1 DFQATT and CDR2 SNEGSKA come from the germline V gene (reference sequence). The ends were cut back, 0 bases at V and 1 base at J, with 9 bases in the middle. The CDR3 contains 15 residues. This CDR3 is CSARDQSENTGELFF. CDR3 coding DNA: TGCAGTGCTAGAGATCAGAGCGAGAACACCGGGGAGCTGTTTTTT.

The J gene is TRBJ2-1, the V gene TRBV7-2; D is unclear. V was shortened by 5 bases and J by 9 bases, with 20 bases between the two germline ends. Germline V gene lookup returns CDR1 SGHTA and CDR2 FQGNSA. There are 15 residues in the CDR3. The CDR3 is CASSIGWADSSEQFF. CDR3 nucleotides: TGTGCCAGCAGCATCGGGTGGGCGGATTCTTCTGAGCAGTTCTTC.

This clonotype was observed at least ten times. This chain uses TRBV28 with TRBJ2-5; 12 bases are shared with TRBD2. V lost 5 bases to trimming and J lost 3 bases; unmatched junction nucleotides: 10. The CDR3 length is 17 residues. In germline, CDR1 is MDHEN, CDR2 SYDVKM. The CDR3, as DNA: TGTGCCAGCAGTCTCACTAGCGGGAGGCCGGGGAAAGAGACCCAGTACTTC. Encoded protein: CASSLTSGRPGKETQYF. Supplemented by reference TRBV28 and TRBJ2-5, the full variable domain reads DVKVTQSSRYLVKRTGEKVFLECVQDMDHENMFWYRQDPGLGLRLIYFSYDVKMKEKGDIPEGYSVSREKKERFSLILESASTNQTSMYLCASSLTSGRPGKETQYFGPGTRLLVL.

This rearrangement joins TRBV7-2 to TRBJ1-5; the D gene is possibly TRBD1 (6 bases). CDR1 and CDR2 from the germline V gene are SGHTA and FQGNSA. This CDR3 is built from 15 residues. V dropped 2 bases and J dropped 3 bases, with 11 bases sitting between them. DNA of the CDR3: TGTGCCAGCAGCTTATGGACAGAGGTCAATCAGCCCCAGCATTTT. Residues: CASSLWTEVNQPQHF.

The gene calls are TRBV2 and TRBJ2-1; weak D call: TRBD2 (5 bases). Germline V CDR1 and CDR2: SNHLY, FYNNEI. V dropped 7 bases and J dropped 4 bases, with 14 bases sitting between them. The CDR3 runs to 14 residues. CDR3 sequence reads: CASTRGQIYNEQFF. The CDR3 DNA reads TGTGCCAGCACGAGAGGGCAGATTTACAATGAGCAGTTCTTC.

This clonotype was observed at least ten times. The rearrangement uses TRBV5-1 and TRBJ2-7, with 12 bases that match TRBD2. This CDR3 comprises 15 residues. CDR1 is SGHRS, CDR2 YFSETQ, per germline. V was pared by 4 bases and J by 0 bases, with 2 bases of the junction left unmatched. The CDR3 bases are TGCGCCAGCAGCCTGACTAGCGGGAGCTCCTACGAGCAGTACTTC. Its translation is CASSLTSGSSYEQYF.

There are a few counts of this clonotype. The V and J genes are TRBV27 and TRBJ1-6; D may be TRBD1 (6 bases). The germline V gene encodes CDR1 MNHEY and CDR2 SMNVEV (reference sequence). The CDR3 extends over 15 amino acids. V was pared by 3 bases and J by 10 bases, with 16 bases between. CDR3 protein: CASSFLGALGSPLHF. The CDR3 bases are TGTGCCAGCAGTTTCCTGGGGGCCTTGGGGTCACCCCTCCACTTT.

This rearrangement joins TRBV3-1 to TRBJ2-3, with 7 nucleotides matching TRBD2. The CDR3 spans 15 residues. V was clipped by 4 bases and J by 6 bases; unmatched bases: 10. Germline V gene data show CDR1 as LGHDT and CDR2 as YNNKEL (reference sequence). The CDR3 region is CASSPTGLGRDTQYF. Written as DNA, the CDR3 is TGTGCCAGCAGCCCCACCGGACTAGGAAGGGATACGCAGTATTTT.